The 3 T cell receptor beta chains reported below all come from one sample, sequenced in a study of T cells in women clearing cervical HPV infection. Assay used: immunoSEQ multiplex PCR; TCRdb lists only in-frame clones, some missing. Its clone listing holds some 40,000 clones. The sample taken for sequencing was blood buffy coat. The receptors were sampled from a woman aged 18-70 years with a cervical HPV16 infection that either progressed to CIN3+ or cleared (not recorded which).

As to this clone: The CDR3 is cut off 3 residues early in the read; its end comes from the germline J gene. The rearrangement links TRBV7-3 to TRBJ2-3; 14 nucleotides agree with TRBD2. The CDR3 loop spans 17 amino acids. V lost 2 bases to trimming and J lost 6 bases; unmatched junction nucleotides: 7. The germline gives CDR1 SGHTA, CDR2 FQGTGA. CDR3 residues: CASSLARLAGGMDTQYF. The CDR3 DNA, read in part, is TGTGCCAGCAGCTTAGCGCGACTAGCGGGGGGGATGGATACG.

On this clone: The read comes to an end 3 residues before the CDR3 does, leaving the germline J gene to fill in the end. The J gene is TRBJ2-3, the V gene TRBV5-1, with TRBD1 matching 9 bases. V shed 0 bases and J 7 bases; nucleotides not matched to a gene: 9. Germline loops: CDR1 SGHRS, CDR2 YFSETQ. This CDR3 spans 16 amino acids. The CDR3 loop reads CASSLEVGQGQNTQYF. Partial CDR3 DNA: TGCGCCAGCAGCTTGGAAGTGGGACAGGGTCAAAATACG.

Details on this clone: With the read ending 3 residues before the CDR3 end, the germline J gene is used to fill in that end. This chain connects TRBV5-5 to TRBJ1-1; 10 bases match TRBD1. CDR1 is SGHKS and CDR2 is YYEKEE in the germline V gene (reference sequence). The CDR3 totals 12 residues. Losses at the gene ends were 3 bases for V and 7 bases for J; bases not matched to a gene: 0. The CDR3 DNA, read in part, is TGTGCCAGCAGCTGGACAGGGGGTGAA. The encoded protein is CASSWTGGE. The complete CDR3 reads CASSWTGGEAFF.